This T cell receptor (beta chain) was sequenced during a study of PD-1 blockade in classical Hodgkin lymphoma. Germline values: CDR1 SGHAT, CDR2 FQNNGV. This CDR3 has 18 amino acids. V lost 6 bases, J lost 2 bases, and 15 bases stayed unmatched. Method: immunoSEQ multiplex PCR; TCRdb's copy keeps in-frame clones and lacks some. This sample has tens of thousands of clones, with approximately 90% found just once. Time point indicated: cycle 4 day 1 (C4D1), after less than 7 weeks of nivolumab. Exposure to brentuximab vedotin varied, and each patient had relapsed following autologous stem cell transplantation. Patients had relapsed/refractory classical Hodgkin lymphoma with complete response, partial response or progressive disease as best response.

The V gene is TRBV11-2, the J gene TRBJ1-2; TRBD1 matches 10 bases. Specimen: peripheral blood mononuclear cells (PBMCs), collected before the fourth cycle of nivolumab. The sequence was collected from a human donor with classical Hodgkin lymphoma. The CDR3, as DNA: TGTGCCAGCAGACGTACAGTCTACGGGACAGGGGAGAACTATGGCTACACCTTC. Amino acids: CASRRTVYGTGENYGYTF.